The next 20 T cell receptor beta chains were all read from a single sample in a study of Ad26.COV2.S vaccination and SARS-CoV-2 variants. Generated by immunoSEQ multiplex PCR, the TCRdb table keeps only in-frame clones and is missing some. The table lists approximately 400,000 clones, 92% of them singletons. This material consisted of peripheral blood, taken after recovery from COVID-19. Source of these receptors: a human donor who had recovered from COVID-19.

This chain links TRBV19 with TRBJ1-5; TRBD1 might be the D (5 bases). CDR1 is LNHDA, CDR2 SQIVND, per germline (reference sequence). With 5 bases removed from V and 7 bases from J, the gap between germline ends came to 9 bases. There are 12 residues in the CDR3. CDR3 DNA sequence: TGTGCCAGTAGTGACCGGGGGCAGCCCCAGCATTTT. Protein: CASSDRGQPQHF.

The gene calls are TRBV4-2 and TRBJ2-1; D may be TRBD2 (7 bases). Germline CDR1 is LGHNA and CDR2 is YNFKEQ. V gave up 4 bases and J gave up 4 bases, with 20 bases separating them. There are 17 residues in the CDR3. DNA of the CDR3: TGTGCCAGCAGCCCCCATCACCTCCGGGGGGCATACAATGAGCAGTTCTTC. It yields the protein CASSPHHLRGAYNEQFF.

The chain links TRBV11-2 to TRBJ2-2, with D hard to call. The CDR3 totals 12 residues. V was pared by 4 bases and J by 7 bases, with 7 bases between. Germline V gene sequence: CDR1 SGHAT, CDR2 FQNNGV. This chain's CDR3 is CASSWSGGELFF. CDR3 bases: TGTGCCAGCAGCTGGTCCGGCGGGGAGCTGTTTTTT.

V gene TRBV27 combines with J gene TRBJ1-5; tentative D call: TRBD1 (6 bases). CDR1 and CDR2 (germline): MNHEY, SMNVEV (reference sequence). Between the trimmed V and J ends, which lost 3 bases and 7 bases, there was a span of 10 bases. The CDR3 length is 13 residues. CDR3 in DNA: TGTGCCAGCAGTTTCCGACAGGCACAGCCCCAGCATTTT. The encoded protein is CASSFRQAQPQHF.

This chain uses TRBV18 with TRBJ2-3; D gene uncertain. V was pared by 0 bases and J by 2 bases, with 6 bases between. Germline V gives CDR1 KGHSH, CDR2 LQKENI. This CDR3 is built from 14 residues. The CDR3 sequence: CASSPPRNTDTQYF. The CDR3 DNA is TGTGCCAGCTCACCACCGCGTAACACAGATACGCAGTATTTT.

This chain connects TRBV12-5 to TRBJ2-3, with D unresolved. Trimming pared 1 base from V and 4 bases from J, leaving 9 bases between. The germline gives CDR1 LGHNT, CDR2 FRNRAP. The CDR3 extends over 14 amino acids. The CDR3 loop is CASGLGPRADTQYF. CDR3 DNA: TGTGCTAGTGGTTTGGGCCCCCGCGCAGATACGCAGTATTTT.

This chain joins TRBV6-5 and TRBJ2-3; 8 nucleotides agree with TRBD2. The J segment lost 4 bases and the V segment lost 0 bases, leaving 3 bases of the junction unmatched. The germline gives CDR1 MNHEY, CDR2 SVGAGI. The CDR3 extends over 15 amino acids. CDR3 amino acids: CASSYSRGESDTQYF. In nucleotides, the CDR3 is TGTGCCAGCAGTTACTCGCGGGGGGAGTCAGATACGCAGTATTTT.

This chain links TRBV11-2 with TRBJ1-3, with no clear D. The CDR3 contains 12 residues. Trimming took 8 bases from V and 3 from J, leaving 8 bases between them. From germline, CDR1 is SGHAT and CDR2 FQNNGV. The CDR3 nucleotides are TGTGCCAGCGGCCTTCATGGAAACACCATATATTTT. Its protein is CASGLHGNTIYF.

The V call is TRBV7-2, the J call TRBJ2-3, with a possible D match to TRBD2 (6 bases). The CDR3 is made up of 15 amino acids. Germline V gives CDR1 SGHTA, CDR2 FQGNSA. V dropped 6 bases and J dropped 0 bases, with 13 bases sitting between them. The CDR3 DNA follows: TGTGCCAGCAGAATAGCGGCAATTAGCACAGATACGCAGTATTTT. Protein: CASRIAAISTDTQYF.

The J gene is TRBJ2-3, the V gene TRBV6-5, with D possibly called TRBD1 or TRBD2 (6 bases each). The length of the CDR3 is 15 residues. The germline CDR1 and CDR2 sequences are MNHEY and SVGAGI. The V end was cut by 1 base, the J end by 3 bases, with 11 bases between. Here the CDR3 reads CASSYWGADTDTQYF. The CDR3 nucleotides are TGTGCCAGCAGTTACTGGGGGGCGGATACAGATACGCAGTATTTT.

The CDR3 sequence: CASTDYGPNTEAFF. The CDR3 DNA reads TGTGCCAGTACTGACTATGGGCCGAACACTGAAGCTTTCTTT. This rearrangement joins TRBV19 to TRBJ1-1, with D hard to call. The CDR3 spans 14 residues. V was clipped by 7 bases and J by 1 base, with 13 bases between them. The germline CDR1 and CDR2 sequences are LNHDA and SQIVND (reference sequence).

This sequence joins TRBV10-1 and TRBJ2-1; D is ambiguous. The germline gives CDR1 WNHNN, CDR2 SYGVQD (reference sequence). The CDR3 sequence is 13 residues long. Trimming took off 3 bases at V and 2 bases at J, with 5 bases between the two ends. CDR3 coding DNA: TGCGCCAGCAGTGATATAGCCTACAATGAGCAGTTCTTC. Translated, it gives CASSDIAYNEQFF.

The chain links TRBV4-1 to TRBJ2-7; the D is unclear. Germline V gene lookup returns CDR1 MGHRA and CDR2 YSYEKL. The CDR3 contains 11 residues. Trimming removed 0 bases from V and 9 bases from J, with 6 bases in between. The CDR3 sequence: CASSQEEVQYF. The CDR3 DNA sequence: TGCGCCAGCAGCCAAGAAGAGGTGCAGTACTTC.

V gene TRBV6-5 combines with J gene TRBJ1-6, with D possibly matching TRBD1 (5 bases). V lost 2 bases, J lost 5 bases, and 10 bases lay in between. The germline V gene encodes CDR1 MNHEY and CDR2 SVGAGI. This CDR3 comprises 15 residues. This CDR3 is CASSYRQTNNSPLHF. In DNA, the CDR3 is TGTGCCAGCAGTTACCGACAGACGAATAATTCACCCCTCCACTTT.

This clone was picked up one time. This chain links TRBV6-5 with TRBJ2-7; possible D gene TRBD1, 6 bases. V dropped 5 bases and J dropped 2 bases, with 10 bases sitting between them. The CDR3 runs to 13 residues. Germline CDR1 MNHEY, CDR2 SVGAGI. The CDR3 reads CASSPGATYEQYF. Written as DNA, the CDR3 is TGTGCCAGCAGTCCAGGGGCTACCTACGAGCAGTACTTC.

The chain combines TRBV5-1 with TRBJ1-6, with D possibly TRBD1 on 5 matching bases. The germline V and J ends were trimmed by 6 bases and 9 bases, with 13 bases remaining between them. In germline, CDR1 is SGHRS, CDR2 YFSETQ. The length of the CDR3 is 13 residues. The CDR3 spells CASNQAGGSPLHF. In DNA form, the CDR3 reads TGCGCCAGCAACCAGGCCGGGGGTTCACCCCTCCACTTT. Full variable domain (rest looked up from reference TRBV5-1 and TRBJ1-6): KAGVTQTPRYLIKTRGQQVTLSCSPISGHRSVSWYQQTPGQGLQFLFEYFSETQRNKGNFPGRFSGRQFSNSRSEMNVSTLELGDSALYLCASNQAGGSPLHFGNGTRLTVT.

The V gene is TRBV6-5, the J gene TRBJ1-2; 8 positions agree with TRBD1. This CDR3 has 16 amino acids. Germline trimming cut 0 bases from V and 7 bases from J; bases unmatched to any gene: 10. The germline CDR1 and CDR2 sequences are MNHEY and SVGAGI. CDR3 in amino acids: CASSYSIGQGPGGYTF. In DNA, the CDR3 is TGTGCCAGCAGTTACTCGATTGGACAGGGCCCCGGTGGCTACACCTTC.

This chain links TRBV2 with TRBJ1-1; a weak D match, TRBD1 (5 bases). The germline CDR1 and CDR2 sequences are SNHLY and FYNNEI. The CDR3 sequence is 14 residues long. V gave up 3 bases and J gave up 1 base, with 9 bases separating them. The CDR3, as DNA: TGTGCCAGCAGTGAGCAGGGATCGAACACTGAAGCTTTCTTT. It is translated as CASSEQGSNTEAFF.

The chain joins TRBV5-6 to TRBJ2-2; tentatively, D is TRBD2 (6 bases). Germline V gene lookup returns CDR1 SGHDT and CDR2 YYEEEE. CDR3 length: 14 residues. Between the trimmed V and J ends, which lost 4 bases and 4 bases, there was a span of 11 bases. The DNA for the CDR3 is TGTGCCAGCAGCCCGGGGGTTGGCACCGGGGAGCTGTTTTTT. The encoded protein is CASSPGVGTGELFF.

As concerns this clone: At one boundary the junction diverges from the germline segment, which might be a read error. V and J are TRBV12-5 and TRBJ1-2, with a weak D call TRBD1 (6 bases). The germline CDR1 and CDR2 sequences are LGHNT and FRNRAP. The CDR3 has 11 amino acids. DNA for the CDR3: TGTGCTAGTGGTTTGGGTCAGGGGAACAACTTC. Encoded protein: CASGLGQGNNF. Together with reference TRBV12-5 and TRBJ1-2, the CDR3 gives the full variable domain: DARVTQTPRHKVTEMGQEVTMRCQPILGHNTVFWYRQTMMQGLELLAYFRNRAPLDDSGMPKDRFSAEMPDATLATLKIQPSEPRDSAVYFCASGLGQGNNFGSGTRLTVV.